The present T cell receptor (beta chain) was sequenced within a study of T-cell memory formation after mild COVID-19. Overall study context: TCR clustering was largely donor specific.

Constant-segment primers served in 5'RACE that generated TCR alpha and TCR beta cDNA libraries bearing sample barcodes and UMIs. TCRdb passed the 5' RACE reads through MiXCR, listing each CDR3 protein once. The table has about 340,000 distinct CDR3 sequences, around a fifth seen once. As concerns this clonotype: Its antigen is still unknown.

CDR3 length: 12 amino acids. In germline, CDR1 is SQVTM, CDR2 ANQGSEA. Between the trimmed V and J ends, which lost 7 bases and 1 base, there was a span of 10 bases. Study-level findings and limits: Researchers found some responding clones in pre-infection memory, a sign that cross-reactive memory joined. Clones that shrank (day 15 to 85) were balanced CD4/CD8, whereas later expanders leaned CD4+.

The V gene is TRBV29-1, the J gene TRBJ1-1, with D possibly matching TRBD1 (5 bases). The receptor was isolated from a young man who had mild COVID-19 (a few samples of this study predate the infection). Cell type and time point are not known. Sequenced material: PBMCs or a T cell subset sorted from them (not recorded which). CDR3 nucleotide sequence: TGCAGCGGGGGGACGGAGAACACTGAAGCTTTCTTT. It encodes CSGGTENTEAFF.